The rows below give T cell receptor beta chains drawn from one sample of a study of cytomegalovirus exposure and HLA in healthy donors. Clones were read by immunoSEQ multiplex PCR, and TCRdb kept only the in-frame ones, dropping some. The data show roughly 200,000 clones, around 89% seen once. Sequences were obtained from PBMCs. The receptors originated from a woman under 30 in good health and CMV-seronegative. Each CDR3 is given with its conserved first and last residue. The order of the fields is clone size, D gene, V gene, J gene, CDR3 protein, CDR3 DNA. A D gene is named only where the DNA matches it firmly. Size tells how often a clone was seen (once, few, many) or the class of an expanded clone, and some rows leave it out.

size: NA
D: NA
V: TRBV4-1
J: TRBJ2-5
CDR3: CASSQDGGTVQETQYF
DNA: TGCGCCAGCAGCCAAGATGGGGGGACCGTTCAAGAGACCCAGTACTTC

size: NA
D: NA
V: TRBV5-5
J: TRBJ1-2
CDR3: CASSFRRDLNGYTF
DNA: TGTGCCAGCAGCTTTCGCCGAGACTTAAATGGCTACACCTTC

size: NA
D: TRBD1
V: TRBV6-5
J: TRBJ2-5
CDR3: CASSSTGVETQYF
DNA: TGTGCCAGCAGCTCCACAGGGGTAGAGACCCAGTACTTC

size: NA
D: TRBD1
V: TRBV7-6
J: TRBJ1-3
CDR3: CASSLGAAGQGWTGNTIYF
DNA: TGTGCCAGCAGCTTAGGAGCGGCCGGACAGGGGTGGACTGGAAACACCATATATTTT

size: NA
D: NA
V: TRBV15
J: TRBJ1-2
CDR3: CATSRDRQTYTF
DNA: TGTGCCACCAGCAGAGACAGACAGACATACACCTTC

size: NA
D: TRBD2
V: TRBV7-3
J: TRBJ2-2
CDR3: CASSPRLAGELNTGELFF
DNA: TGTGCCAGCAGCCCCCGACTAGCGGGGGAACTGAACACCGGGGAGCTGTTTTTT

size: NA
D: TRBD1
V: TRBV7-9
J: TRBJ1-1
CDR3: CASSPNTGAEAFF
DNA: TGTGCCAGCAGCCCTAATACAGGGGCAGAAGCTTTCTTT

size: NA
D: NA
V: TRBV4-1
J: TRBJ1-2
CDR3: CASSQAPAARRGYTF
DNA: TGCGCCAGCAGCCAGGCTCCGGCGGCCCGGAGAGGCTACACCTTC

size: NA
D: NA
V: TRBV9
J: TRBJ1-4
CDR3: CASSVARGATNEKLFF
DNA: TGTGCCAGCAGCGTAGCCCGGGGTGCAACTAATGAAAAACTGTTTTTT

size: NA
D: NA
V: TRBV7-2
J: TRBJ2-1
CDR3: CASSPLGWGPAYNEQFF
DNA: TGTGCCAGCAGTCCGCTGGGGTGGGGGCCAGCCTACAATGAGCAGTTCTTC

size: NA
D: TRBD1
V: TRBV2
J: TRBJ2-7
CDR3: CASSEALQRTGYEQYF
DNA: TGTGCCAGCAGTGAAGCGCTTCAACGGACAGGCTACGAGCAGTACTTC

size: few
D: TRBD2
V: TRBV4-3
J: TRBJ2-7
CDR3: CASSQEWAGASSYEQYF
DNA: TGCGCCAGCAGCCAAGAGTGGGCGGGAGCGAGCTCCTACGAGCAGTACTTC

size: few
D: TRBD2
V: TRBV9
J: TRBJ2-7
CDR3: CASSEGTSGFYEQYF
DNA: TGTGCCAGCAGCGAAGGGACTAGCGGGTTTTACGAGCAGTACTTC

size: NA
D: NA
V: TRBV4-1
J: TRBJ2-7
CDR3: CASSQDHYLAYEQYF
DNA: TGCGCCAGCAGCCAAGACCATTACTTAGCATACGAGCAGTACTTC

size: NA
D: TRBD1
V: TRBV7-9
J: TRBJ1-1
CDR3: CASNFGTGEAEAFF
DNA: TGTGCCAGCAACTTCGGGACAGGGGAAGCTGAAGCTTTCTTT

size: NA
D: NA
V: TRBV6-5
J: TRBJ1-5
CDR3: CASSYLQGYQPQHF
DNA: TGTGCCAGCAGTTACCTCCAGGGATATCAGCCCCAGCATTTT

size: once
D: NA
V: TRBV2
J: TRBJ2-7
CDR3: CASSASKGTAEYF
DNA: TGTGCCAGCAGTGCATCAAAGGGGACTGCTGAGTACTTC

size: NA
D: NA
V: TRBV7-9
J: TRBJ1-1
CDR3: CASSLATGGEAFF
DNA: TGTGCCAGCAGCTTAGCTACAGGCGGTGAAGCTTTCTTT

size: once
D: NA
V: TRBV4-2
J: TRBJ1-1
CDR3: CASSPNTGQFNTEAFF
DNA: TGTGCCAGCAGCCCGAACACTGGGCAATTTAACACTGAAGCTTTCTTT

size: NA
D: NA
V: TRBV10-1
J: TRBJ2-2
CDR3: CASSESVESGELFF
DNA: TGCGCCAGCAGTGAGTCTGTGGAGAGCGGGGAGCTGTTTTTT

size: few
D: NA
V: TRBV19
J: TRBJ1-4
CDR3: CASSIDLEANEKLFF
DNA: TGTGCCAGTAGTATAGATTTGGAGGCTAATGAAAAACTGTTTTTT

size: NA
D: TRBD2
V: TRBV7-8
J: TRBJ2-7
CDR3: CASSAGTSGSPYEQYF
DNA: TGTGCCAGCAGCGCCGGGACTAGCGGGAGTCCCTACGAGCAGTACTTC

size: NA
D: TRBD2
V: TRBV7-2
J: TRBJ2-1
CDR3: CASSLGSEGTSRARGEFF
DNA: TGTGCCAGCAGCTTAGGGTCTGAGGGGACTAGCCGGGCAAGGGGGGAGTTCTTC

size: NA
D: NA
V: TRBV11-2
J: TRBJ2-1
CDR3: CASSSAHLSSYNEQFF
DNA: TGTGCCAGCAGCTCCGCCCACCTCAGTTCCTACAATGAGCAGTTCTTC

size: NA
D: NA
V: TRBV14
J: TRBJ2-5
CDR3: CASSAGGWYQETQYF
DNA: TGTGCCAGCAGCGCTGGGGGGTGGTACCAAGAGACCCAGTACTTC

size: few
D: TRBD1
V: TRBV5-6
J: TRBJ1-1
CDR3: CASSSLTGVTEAFF
DNA: TGTGCCAGCAGCTCGTTAACAGGGGTAACTGAAGCTTTCTTT

size: NA
D: TRBD1
V: TRBV2
J: TRBJ1-1
CDR3: CASRPRQGINTEAFF
DNA: TGTGCCAGCAGACCGCGACAGGGAATAAACACTGAAGCTTTCTTT

size: NA
D: TRBD2
V: TRBV20-1
J: TRBJ2-1
CDR3: CSASSGGEQFF
DNA: TGCAGTGCTTCCTCGGGAGGCGAGCAGTTCTTC

size: once
D: TRBD1
V: TRBV27
J: TRBJ1-2
CDR3: CASSGQGDYGYTF
DNA: TGTGCCAGCTCGGGACAGGGGGACTATGGCTACACCTTC

size: NA
D: TRBD1
V: TRBV27
J: TRBJ2-1
CDR3: CASSITGASYNEQFF
DNA: TGTGCCAGCAGCATTACAGGGGCTTCCTACAATGAGCAGTTCTTC

size: NA
D: TRBD1
V: TRBV9
J: TRBJ1-2
CDR3: CASSDGTGVRSGYTF
DNA: TGTGCCAGCAGCGACGGGACAGGGGTACGGTCTGGCTACACCTTC

size: NA
D: TRBD1
V: TRBV11-2
J: TRBJ1-5
CDR3: CASSIYAGGSNQPQHF
DNA: TGTGCCAGCAGCATTTATGCAGGGGGCAGCAATCAGCCCCAGCATTTT

size: NA
D: NA
V: TRBV11-2
J: TRBJ2-1
CDR3: CASSLLRGGNEQFF
DNA: TGTGCCAGCAGCTTATTGAGAGGTGGCAATGAGCAGTTCTTC

size: NA
D: NA
V: TRBV27
J: TRBJ1-6
CDR3: CASRTWVGGWNSPLHF
DNA: TGTGCCAGCCGAACCTGGGTGGGGGGGTGGAATTCACCCCTCCACTTT

size: once
D: NA
V: TRBV2
J: TRBJ1-1
CDR3: CASSQETNTEAFF
DNA: TGTGCCAGCAGTCAGGAAACGAACACTGAAGCTTTCTTT

size: NA
D: NA
V: TRBV27
J: TRBJ2-1
CDR3: CASSLFRGEQFF
DNA: TGTGCCAGCAGTTTATTCCGGGGTGAGCAGTTCTTC

size: NA
D: NA
V: TRBV19
J: TRBJ1-2
CDR3: CASSKAGIYGYTF
DNA: TGTGCCAGTAGTAAAGCAGGGATCTATGGCTACACCTTC

size: NA
D: NA
V: TRBV6-1
J: TRBJ1-5
CDR3: CASSETGPNQPQHF
DNA: TGTGCCAGCAGTGAAACAGGTCCTAATCAGCCCCAGCATTTT

size: NA
D: NA
V: TRBV7-7
J: TRBJ2-5
CDR3: CASSLVGGPGETQYF
DNA: TGTGCCAGCAGCTTAGTAGGGGGACCCGGAGAGACCCAGTACTTC

size: NA
D: NA
V: TRBV9
J: TRBJ2-7
CDR3: CASARRGPPYEQYF
DNA: TGTGCCAGCGCCCGGAGAGGGCCTCCCTACGAGCAGTACTTC

size: NA
D: TRBD1
V: TRBV6-5
J: TRBJ1-2
CDR3: CASSYSWTGRGDGYTF
DNA: TGTGCCAGCAGTTACTCATGGACAGGGAGGGGTGATGGCTACACCTTC

size: NA
D: TRBD2
V: TRBV5-1
J: TRBJ2-7
CDR3: CASSGSGTSGSWAYEQYF
DNA: TGCGCCAGCAGCGGATCCGGGACTAGCGGGAGTTGGGCCTACGAGCAGTACTTC

size: NA
D: NA
V: TRBV5-5
J: TRBJ2-7
CDR3: CASSVAGVSYEQYF
DNA: TGTGCCAGCAGCGTGGCAGGGGTATCCTACGAGCAGTACTTC